This T cell receptor beta chain was identified in a study of OX40 agonist ivuxolimab in advanced cancers. Study-wide context: One patient with hepatocellular carcinoma and two with cutaneous melanoma, three in all, had partial responses.

Excluded were patients having autoimmune disease history or systemic immunosuppression. Measured with immunoSEQ multiplex PCR; TCRdb has only the in-frame clones, and not every one. The sample has tens of thousands of clones; approximately 85% are singletons. The TCR comes from an adult with an advanced solid tumor such as melanoma, head and neck, liver or kidney cancer. The sample in question was CD4+ or CD8+ T cells sorted from blood, obtained in a trial of the OX40 agonist ivuxolimab.

Written as DNA, the CDR3 is TGTGCCAGCAGCAGGACAGGGGGCGGGGATCAGCCCCAGCATTTT. It translates to CASSRTGGGDQPQHF. The chain is built from TRBV6-1 and TRBJ1-5; 11 bases line up with TRBD1. Trimming at V came to 6 bases and at J to 5 bases, leaving 6 bases not matched to a gene. Germline CDR1 reads MNHNS; CDR2 reads SASEGT. The CDR3 contains 15 residues.